This TCR beta chain was recorded in a study of blood T cell repertoires in COVID-19. Background on the study: Italy, Spain and the United States were the sources of the convalescent and acute COVID-19 samples. PBMCs, B-cell-depleted T cells, or T cells were the source of the cDNA or gDNA that made up the material.

Source study methods: By means of reference gene primer amplification, nucleated cell counts were estimated. The assay was immunoSEQ multiplex PCR, and TCRdb's table has in-frame clones only and misses some. V, J and clone size were drawn from that table, and D and trimming were deduced from the DNA. The sample has just over 35,000 clones, approximately 86% seen once. There are 16 residues in the CDR3. Trimming left V 6 bases short and J 7 bases short, with 24 bases between. Germline-derived CDR1 and CDR2 are MGHDK and SYGVNS. The origin of this receptor is a man in his fifties or sixties with acute or convalescent COVID-19. Material for sequencing was peripheral blood. This rearrangement joins TRBV25-1 to TRBJ2-5, with a possible D match to TRBD1 (6 bases). This CDR3 reads CASSPPTGMAAWTQYF. The CDR3 nucleotides read TGTGCCAGCAGCCCCCCTACAGGGATGGCGGCATGGACCCAGTACTTC.